One sample yielded the 22 T cell receptor beta chains listed below, sequenced in a study of T cells after yellow fever vaccination. TCRdb independently ran MiXCR on the 5' RACE reads; one entry per CDR3 protein. The table records hundreds of thousands of distinct CDR3 sequences, about 12% of them present only once. The starting material was PBMCs, obtained on the day of the yellow fever booster vaccination. These TCRs come from a man younger than 40 who received the YFV17D yellow fever vaccine.

This clonotype was observed a handful of times. The chain is built from TRBV5-1 and TRBJ2-7, with D possibly called TRBD1 or TRBD2 (6 bases each). The germline V gene encodes CDR1 SGHRS and CDR2 YFSETQ. Trimming took 1 base from V and 6 from J, leaving 23 bases between them. The CDR3 totals 17 residues. In DNA form, the CDR3 reads TGCGCCAGCAGCTTGTCTCCGGGTACTAGGGGGGAGATCGAGCAGTACTTC. Its translation is CASSLSPGTRGEIEQYF.

The chain is built from TRBV25-1 and TRBJ2-7; D remains unclear. The CDR3 has 14 amino acids. Deletions cut 7 bases from V and 1 base from J, with 14 bases between. CDR1 MGHDK and CDR2 SYGVNS come from the germline V gene. The CDR3 is CASTDTFNSYEQYF. DNA for the CDR3: TGTGCCAGCACTGACACGTTTAATTCCTACGAGCAGTACTTC.

This clonotype has more than one count but fewer than ten. The V call is TRBV30, the J call TRBJ2-5; D gene unclear. Germline V CDR1 and CDR2: GTSNPN, SVGIG (reference sequence). Deletions cut 3 bases from V and 5 bases from J, with 10 bases between. CDR3 size: 12 residues. The CDR3 DNA reads as TGTGCCTGGAGACCCCCCAGGGAGACCCAGTACTTC. Its protein product is CAWRPPRETQYF. Full variable domain (missing parts from reference TRBV30 and TRBJ2-5): SQTIHQWPATLVQPVGSPLSLECTVEGTSNPNLYWYRQAAGRGLQLLFYSVGIGQISSEVPQNLSASRPQDRQFILSSKKLLLSDSGFYLCAWRPPRETQYFGPGTRLLVL.

Points on this clonotype: At one end the junction does not follow the germline gene, possibly because of a read error. V usage is TRBV5-1 and J usage is TRBJ2-7; D is unresolved. The CDR3 extends over 11 amino acids. Germline values: CDR1 SGHRS, CDR2 YFSETQ. The CDR3 DNA reads TGCACCAGCAGCTCCGACTACGAGCAGTACTTC. It specifies CTSSSDYEQYF.

This clonotype was seen more than once but under ten times. The chain employs TRBV7-9 and TRBJ1-1, with 7 bases matching TRBD1. CDR3 length equals 15 residues. V lost 5 bases and J lost 2; bases outside the gene matches: 8. Germline lookup yields CDR1 SEHNR and CDR2 FQNEAQ (reference sequence). The CDR3 protein is CASSARGDRNTEAFF. CDR3 nucleotide sequence: TGTGCCAGCAGCGCCCGCGGGGACAGAAACACTGAAGCTTTCTTT.

The table lists this clonotype with a few counts. The rearrangement links TRBV20-1 to TRBJ2-2; 9 positions agree with TRBD1. Trimming at V came to 6 bases and at J to 5 bases, leaving 13 bases not matched to a gene. The CDR3 spans 16 residues. Germline V gene sequence: CDR1 DFQATT, CDR2 SNEGSKA (reference sequence). The CDR3 region is CSAPRGDRVATGELFF. The CDR3 DNA reads TGCAGTGCCCCCCGGGGGGACAGGGTTGCAACCGGGGAGCTGTTTTTT.

This clonotype was detected many times. The chain joins TRBV5-5 to TRBJ2-3, with D perhaps matching TRBD1 or TRBD2 (6 bases each). CDR1 SGHKS and CDR2 YYEKEE come from the germline V gene (reference sequence). The CDR3 has 14 residues. The ends were cut back, 2 bases at V and 3 bases at J, with 10 bases in the middle. The CDR3 sequence: CASSLRGQTDTQYF. The CDR3 bases are TGTGCCAGCAGCTTACGGGGGCAGACAGATACGCAGTATTTT.

The table lists this clonotype with a few counts. V gene TRBV4-1 combines with J gene TRBJ2-3, with D perhaps being TRBD1 or TRBD2 (6 bases each). Germline V gene data show CDR1 as MGHRA and CDR2 as YSYEKL. V was pared by 2 bases and J by 5 bases, with 17 bases between. The CDR3 spans 16 residues. The CDR3 nucleotides are TGCGCCAGCAGCCAAACGTCCGGGGGCGCCCAAGATACGCAGTATTTT. It translates to CASSQTSGGAQDTQYF.

The table lists this clonotype with a few counts. This rearrangement joins TRBV5-1 to TRBJ2-7; no definite D call. V shed 4 bases and J shed 0 bases, with 17 bases lying between them. CDR3 length: 16 residues. CDR1 is SGHRS, CDR2 YFSETQ, per germline. CDR3 protein: CASSPGAVDGSYEQYF. The CDR3 DNA is TGCGCCAGCAGCCCGGGCGCAGTGGACGGCTCCTACGAGCAGTACTTC.

This clonotype was found a few times. V usage is TRBV19 and J usage is TRBJ2-7; D not certain. Germline CDR1 is LNHDA and CDR2 is SQIVND (reference sequence). The CDR3 totals 12 residues. V was pared by 5 bases and J by 11 bases, with 16 bases between. In nucleotides, the CDR3 is TGTGCCAGTAGTCCCGGGTCTCGACTGGAGTACTTC. Translating gives CASSPGSRLEYF.

The chain links TRBV7-2 to TRBJ2-7, with a weak D call TRBD2 (5 bases). The CDR3 is 15 residues long. With 5 bases removed from V and 0 bases from J, the gap between germline ends came to 14 bases. Germline V gene data show CDR1 as SGHTA and CDR2 as FQGNSA. The DNA of the CDR3 is TGTGCCAGCAGCGGCGTATCGCGGGCCTCCTACGAGCAGTACTTC. Translation gives CASSGVSRASYEQYF.

V is TRBV28 and J is TRBJ2-7; D may correspond to TRBD1 or TRBD2 (5 bases each). Per germline, CDR1 MDHEN and CDR2 SYDVKM. V was trimmed by 6 bases and J by 7 bases, leaving 19 bases between them. The CDR3 runs 14 residues. The CDR3 DNA is TGTGCCAGCAGCCAACCGGGACGGGGTGGGGAGCAGTACTTC. Translation gives CASSQPGRGGEQYF.

The genes are TRBV2 and TRBJ2-1; D is possibly TRBD1 (6 bases). This CDR3 has 13 residues. Per the germline V gene, CDR1 is SNHLY and CDR2 is FYNNEI. V shed 7 bases and J shed 10 bases, with 17 bases lying between them. The CDR3 DNA is TGTGCCAGCATGGAAACAGGGACAAGGGAGCAGTTCTTC. It specifies CASMETGTREQFF.

This chain connects TRBV9 to TRBJ2-1; D not certain. The V and J ends lost 0 bases and 9 bases respectively, with 10 bases between them. The CDR3 spans 13 residues. Looked up from germline, CDR1 is SGDLS and CDR2 is YYNGEE. CDR3 region: CASSVGQNPEQFF. The CDR3 DNA reads TGTGCCAGCAGCGTAGGCCAAAACCCTGAGCAGTTCTTC.

The sample holds many counts of this clonotype. This chain links TRBV10-3 with TRBJ1-6; D gene uncertain. Germline values: CDR1 ENHRY, CDR2 SYGVKD. The CDR3 has 14 residues. V was pared by 4 bases and J by 7 bases, with 11 bases between. The CDR3: CAISVGSMNSPLHF. The DNA of the CDR3 is TGTGCCATCAGTGTTGGTTCTATGAATTCACCCCTCCACTTT.

This clonotype was recorded many times. J is TRBJ2-1 and V is TRBV20-1; no definite D call. The CDR3 contains 15 residues. Deletions cut 2 bases from V and 9 bases from J, with 20 bases between. The germline gives CDR1 DFQATT, CDR2 SNEGSKA (reference sequence). The CDR3 DNA reads as TGCAGTGCTAGACATCCGGCGTCGCCGTTCGGTGAGCAGTTCTTC. As protein: CSARHPASPFGEQFF.

The chain recombines TRBV7-6 with TRBJ2-3, with D hard to call. Trimming took 3 bases from V and 3 from J, leaving 10 bases between them. CDR3 length: 14 residues. The germline V gene encodes CDR1 SGHVS and CDR2 FNYEAQ. Written as DNA, the CDR3 is TGTGCCAGCAGCTTTGTAGGCCGAACAGATACGCAGTATTTT. It codes for CASSFVGRTDTQYF.

This clonotype showed up just a few times. The chain employs TRBV19 and TRBJ2-5; 8 nucleotides align to TRBD1. J gave up 3 bases and V 8 bases, and 5 bases lay outside the gene matches. The CDR3 contains 13 residues. Germline loops: CDR1 LNHDA, CDR2 SQIVND (reference sequence). The CDR3 reads CASPPGQEETQYF. The DNA of the CDR3 is TGTGCCAGTCCACCGGGACAGGAAGAGACCCAGTACTTC.

CDR3 nucleotides: TGTGCCAGCAGCGTAGATAGGACTAGCGCCACAGATACGCAGTATTTT. This translates into CASSVDRTSATDTQYF. The V call is TRBV9, the J call TRBJ2-3, with 9 positions matching TRBD2. Germline CDR1 and CDR2: SGDLS and YYNGEE. After removal of 0 bases from V and 2 bases from J, the junction contained 4 bases not matched to a gene. This CDR3 spans 16 amino acids.

This clonotype was recorded a few times. This chain joins TRBV7-2 and TRBJ2-5; D gene unclear. This CDR3 contains 14 residues. The germline CDR1 and CDR2 sequences are SGHTA and FQGNSA. Between the trimmed V and J ends, which lost 1 base and 2 bases, there was a span of 8 bases. The CDR3 DNA reads as TGTGCCAGCAGCTTAGTACAAGTTCAAGAGACCCAGTACTTC. This codes for CASSLVQVQETQYF.

CDR3 DNA: TGTGCCACCAGCAGAGATGCGGCAACTGAAGCTTTCTTT. Amino acids: CATSRDAATEAFF. The rearrangement joins TRBV15 to TRBJ1-1; no firm D call. CDR1 is LNHNV and CDR2 is YYDKDF in the germline V gene (reference sequence). The V and J ends lost 0 bases and 5 bases respectively, with 7 bases between them. The CDR3 has 13 amino acids.

The chain uses TRBV6-1 and TRBJ2-5; D may be TRBD1 or TRBD2 (5 bases each). V was cut by 7 bases and J by 1 base, with 16 bases left in between. The CDR3 extends over 15 amino acids. Per the germline V gene, CDR1 is MNHNS and CDR2 is SASEGT. CDR3 loop: CASNAGTQGQETQYF. CDR3 bases: TGTGCCAGCAATGCCGGGACGCAAGGCCAAGAGACCCAGTACTTC.